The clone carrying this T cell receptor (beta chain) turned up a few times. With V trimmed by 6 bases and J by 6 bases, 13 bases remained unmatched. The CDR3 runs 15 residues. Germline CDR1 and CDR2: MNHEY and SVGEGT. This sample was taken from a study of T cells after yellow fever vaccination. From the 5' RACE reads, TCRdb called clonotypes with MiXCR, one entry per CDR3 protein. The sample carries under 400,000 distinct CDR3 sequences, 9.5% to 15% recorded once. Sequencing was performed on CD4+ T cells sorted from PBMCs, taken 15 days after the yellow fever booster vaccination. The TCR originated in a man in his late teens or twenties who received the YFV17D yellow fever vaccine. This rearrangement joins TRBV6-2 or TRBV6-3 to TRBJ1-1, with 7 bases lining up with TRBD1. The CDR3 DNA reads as TGTGCCAGCAGGGCCTTTAGGGGGCGAAGCGCTGAAGCTTTCTTT. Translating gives CASRAFRGRSAEAFF.